This is a list of T cell receptor beta chains from one sample in a study of shared clonotypes between healthy human individuals. The table came from immunoSEQ multiplex PCR; TCRdb's copy has only in-frame clones and leaves some out. Of hundreds of thousands of clones listed, 95% were seen once; the top ten hold around 0.12%. The source material was naive CD8+ T cells sorted from blood. The receptors stem from a woman aged 25 to 45 in good health. The CDR3 runs from the conserved cysteine through the conserved F or W. The order of the fields is D gene, clone size, J gene, V gene, CDR3 protein, CDR3 DNA. D genes are given only for firm matches. Clone sizes are given selectively: once, few, many, or a class where the clone is expanded.

TRBD1	once	TRBJ2-7	TRBV27	CASSLVTGHEQYF	TGTGCCAGCAGTTTAGTGACAGGGCACGAGCAGTACTTC
TRBD1	NA	TRBJ1-2	TRBV28	CASSSGGTSGGYTF	TGTGCCAGCAGTTCAGGGGGGACATCTGGTGGCTACACCTTC
TRBD2	NA	TRBJ2-1	TRBV19	CASSIIAGGLYNEQFF	TGTGCCAGTAGTATCATAGCGGGAGGCCTCTACAATGAGCAGTTCTTC
NA	NA	TRBJ1-1	TRBV4-1	CASSQQYFRPGTGAFF	TGCGCCAGCAGCCAGCAGTATTTCAGACCGGGTACGGGAGCTTTCTTT
NA	NA	TRBJ2-1	TRBV6-4	CASSGGASSYNEQFF	TGTGCCAGCAGTGGTGGGGCGAGCTCCTACAATGAGCAGTTCTTC
NA	NA	TRBJ2-7	TRBV7-3	CASSLIGGRDEQYF	TGTGCCAGCAGCTTAATAGGGGGGAGGGACGAGCAGTACTTC
NA	NA	TRBJ1-2	TRBV4-1	CASSQPPPGDYGYTF	TGCGCCAGCAGCCAACCCCCTCCAGGAGACTATGGCTACACCTTC
TRBD2	NA	TRBJ2-7	TRBV13	CASSLPREGFSNEQYF	TGTGCCAGCAGCCTACCGCGGGAGGGCTTCTCCAACGAGCAGTACTTC
NA	NA	TRBJ2-1	TRBV7-9	CASSYSNEQFF	TGTGCCAGCAGCTACAGCAATGAGCAGTTCTTC
NA	NA	TRBJ2-2	TRBV11-1	CASSLPGRELFF	TGTGCCAGCAGCCTACCGGGCCGGGAGCTGTTTTTT
NA	once	TRBJ2-5	TRBV10-1	CASSRTAQETQYF	TGCGCCAGCAGTAGGACAGCCCAAGAGACCCAGTACTTC
NA	NA	TRBJ2-5	TRBV1	CTSSQEIAVAEETQYF	TGCACCAGCAGCCAAGAGATAGCGGTGGCGGAAGAGACCCAGTACTTC
NA	NA	TRBJ1-1	TRBV5-4	CASSLVQGGTEAFF	TGTGCCAGCAGCTTGGTGCAGGGCGGCACTGAAGCTTTCTTT
NA	NA	TRBJ2-7	TRBV5-6	CASSWTGLYEQYF	TGTGCCAGCAGCTGGACCGGGCTTTACGAGCAGTACTTC
NA	once	TRBJ1-5	TRBV27	CASRKGPAGNQPQHF	TGTGCCAGCAGAAAGGGACCGGCGGGCAATCAGCCCCAGCATTTT
TRBD1	NA	TRBJ2-5	TRBV2	CASSDHRQGIQETQYF	TGTGCCAGCAGTGACCACCGACAGGGGATTCAAGAGACCCAGTACTTC
NA	NA	TRBJ2-7	TRBV5-6	CASSLVRNYEQYF	TGTGCCAGCAGCTTGGTGAGAAACTACGAGCAGTACTTC
TRBD2	NA	TRBJ2-7	TRBV9	CASSATSGRYYTYEQYF	TGTGCCAGCAGCGCGACTAGCGGGAGGTACTATACCTACGAGCAGTACTTC
TRBD2	NA	TRBJ2-7	TRBV28	CASSPSGGSYEQYF	TGTGCCAGCAGTCCTAGCGGGGGGTCCTACGAGCAGTACTTC
NA	NA	TRBJ1-1	TRBV6-1	CAIRGGANTEAFF	TGTGCCATTCGGGGGGGGGCGAACACTGAAGCTTTCTTT
TRBD2	NA	TRBJ2-7	TRBV28	CASRRRGGTKYYEQYF	TGTGCCAGCAGACGCCGGGGGGGGACCAAATACTACGAGCAGTACTTC
NA	once	TRBJ2-7	TRBV7-2	CASSLNYEQYF	TGTGCCAGCAGCTTAAACTACGAGCAGTACTTC
NA	NA	TRBJ2-7	TRBV4-1	CASSQGDSSYEQYF	TGCGCCAGCAGCCAAGGAGACTCCTCCTACGAGCAGTACTTC
NA	NA	TRBJ2-7	TRBV11-2	CASSSWTANYEQYF	TGTGCCAGCAGCTCGTGGACAGCGAATTACGAGCAGTACTTC
TRBD1	NA	TRBJ1-5	TRBV28	CASSSRQGVWQPQHF	TGTGCCAGCAGCTCCCGACAGGGAGTGTGGCAGCCCCAGCATTTT
NA	NA	TRBJ2-3	TRBV28	CASSVFSVSSTDTQYF	TGTGCCAGCAGTGTATTTTCAGTCTCTAGCACAGATACGCAGTATTTT
TRBD2	NA	TRBJ2-7	TRBV28	CASTTGLAARSSYEQYF	TGTGCCAGCACCACGGGACTAGCGGCTAGGAGCTCCTACGAGCAGTACTTC
NA	NA	TRBJ2-7	TRBV29-1	CSVSGGENPYEQYF	TGCAGCGTTTCGGGGGGCGAAAATCCCTACGAGCAGTACTTC
NA	NA	TRBJ2-7	TRBV1	CTSSQSLDRGVGYEQYF	TGCACCAGCAGCCAGAGCTTGGACAGGGGTGTCGGCTACGAGCAGTACTTC
TRBD2	NA	TRBJ2-1	TRBV27	CASSSGTSGNEQFF	TGTGCCAGCAGTTCCGGGACTAGCGGGAATGAGCAGTTCTTC
NA	NA	TRBJ2-5	TRBV15	CATSRTLGTEETQYF	TGTGCCACCAGCAGAACATTAGGAACAGAAGAGACCCAGTACTTC
NA	NA	TRBJ2-7	TRBV7-8	CASSLSGGQLYEQYF	TGTGCCAGCAGCCTAAGCGGCGGACAGCTATACGAGCAGTACTTC
NA	NA	TRBJ1-2	TRBV25-1	CASSGAGAIYGYTF	TGTGCCAGCAGTGGGGCCGGGGCGATCTATGGCTACACCTTC
TRBD1	NA	TRBJ2-7	TRBV4-1	CASSQGRTGDNYEQYF	TGCGCCAGCAGCCAGGGTAGGACAGGGGACAACTACGAGCAGTACTTC
NA	NA	TRBJ1-1	TRBV27	CASSLLGMNTEAFF	TGTGCCAGCAGTTTATTGGGGATGAACACTGAAGCTTTCTTT
NA	NA	TRBJ1-3	TRBV2	CASSEGEGRNTIYF	TGTGCCAGCAGTGAAGGTGAAGGGAGAAACACCATATATTTT
TRBD1	NA	TRBJ2-3	TRBV27	CASSLIGQGDSTDTQYF	TGTGCCAGCAGTTTAATAGGACAGGGTGATAGCACAGATACGCAGTATTTT
NA	NA	TRBJ1-1	TRBV9	CASSVGGGGSGTEAFF	TGTGCCAGCAGCGTAGGCGGAGGGGGGTCGGGCACTGAAGCTTTCTTT
NA	NA	TRBJ1-2	TRBV6-5	CASSYSDSFLYGYTF	TGTGCCAGCAGTTACTCCGACAGCTTCCTCTATGGCTACACCTTC
NA	few	TRBJ1-1	TRBV6-5	CASSYSMDRNTEAFF	TGTGCCAGCAGTTACTCGATGGACAGAAACACTGAAGCTTTCTTT
TRBD1	NA	TRBJ2-7	TRBV29-1	CSVETDDRAAYEQYF	TGCAGCGTTGAAACTGACGACAGGGCGGCCTACGAGCAGTACTTC
NA	NA	TRBJ2-7	TRBV7-8	CASSPGFQGDEQYF	TGTGCCAGCTCACCAGGTTTCCAGGGCGACGAGCAGTACTTC
NA	NA	TRBJ2-3	TRBV25-1	CASSEYRGNTDTQYF	TGTGCCAGCAGTGAATATCGCGGGAACACAGATACGCAGTATTTT
NA	once	TRBJ2-3	TRBV6-1	CASSEEGKFSDTQYF	TGTGCCAGCAGTGAAGAAGGAAAGTTTTCAGATACGCAGTATTTT
TRBD1	NA	TRBJ1-2	TRBV7-9	CASRGADRSNYGYTF	TGTGCCAGCAGGGGGGCGGACAGGAGTAACTATGGCTACACCTTC
NA	NA	TRBJ2-7	TRBV27	CASSLGTGSYEQYF	TGTGCCAGCAGTTTAGGCACCGGCTCCTACGAGCAGTACTTC
NA	once	TRBJ2-1	TRBV9	CASSARVGMQFF	TGTGCCAGCAGCGCAAGGGTAGGGATGCAGTTCTTC
TRBD2	NA	TRBJ2-7	TRBV6-5	CASSYFPSGRGYEQYF	TGTGCCAGCAGTTACTTCCCTAGCGGGAGGGGCTACGAGCAGTACTTC
NA	NA	TRBJ2-7	TRBV6-5	CASSYSRGEGSEQYF	TGTGCCAGCAGTTACTCGAGGGGGGAGGGGAGCGAGCAGTACTTC
TRBD1	NA	TRBJ2-7	TRBV10-1	CASSPDRASSYEQYF	TGCGCCAGCAGCCCGGACAGGGCCAGCTCCTACGAGCAGTACTTC
NA	NA	TRBJ2-3	TRBV6-5	CASSYSFLRGTDTQYF	TGTGCCAGCAGTTACTCGTTCCTTCGGGGCACAGATACGCAGTATTTT
TRBD1	NA	TRBJ1-3	TRBV27	CASSLDRTSGNTIYF	TGTGCCAGCAGTTTGGACAGGACCTCTGGAAACACCATATATTTT
TRBD2	once	TRBJ2-1	TRBV6-1	CASSDPWREGHNEQFF	TGTGCCAGCAGTGACCCGTGGCGGGAGGGCCACAATGAGCAGTTCTTC
TRBD1	NA	TRBJ2-1	TRBV25-1	CASSDSGTGAYNEQFF	TGTGCCAGCAGTGACTCCGGGACAGGAGCCTACAATGAGCAGTTCTTC
NA	NA	TRBJ1-5	TRBV7-9	CASSSWGGDQPQHF	TGTGCCAGCAGCTCTTGGGGTGGCGATCAGCCCCAGCATTTT